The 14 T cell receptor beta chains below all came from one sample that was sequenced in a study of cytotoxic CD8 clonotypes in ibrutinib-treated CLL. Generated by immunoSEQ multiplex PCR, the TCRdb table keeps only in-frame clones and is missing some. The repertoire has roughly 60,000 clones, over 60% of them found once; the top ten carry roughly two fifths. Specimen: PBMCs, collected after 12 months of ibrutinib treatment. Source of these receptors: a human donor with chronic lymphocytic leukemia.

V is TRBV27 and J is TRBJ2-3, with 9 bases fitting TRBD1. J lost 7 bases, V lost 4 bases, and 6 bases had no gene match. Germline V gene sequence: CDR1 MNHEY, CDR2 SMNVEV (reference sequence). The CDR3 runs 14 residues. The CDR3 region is CASSSRDRAHTQYF. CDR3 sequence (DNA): TGTGCCAGCAGTTCCCGGGACAGGGCACATACGCAGTATTTT.

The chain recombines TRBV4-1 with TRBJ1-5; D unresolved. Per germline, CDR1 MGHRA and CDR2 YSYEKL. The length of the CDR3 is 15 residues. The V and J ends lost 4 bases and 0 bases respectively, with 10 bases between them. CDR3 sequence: CASSPPGGSNQPQHF. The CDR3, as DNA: TGCGCCAGCAGCCCGCCAGGAGGTAGCAATCAGCCCCAGCATTTT.

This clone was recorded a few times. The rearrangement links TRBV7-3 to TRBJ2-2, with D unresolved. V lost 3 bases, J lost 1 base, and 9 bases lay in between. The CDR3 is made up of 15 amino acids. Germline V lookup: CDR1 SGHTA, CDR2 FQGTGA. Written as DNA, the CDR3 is TGTGCCAGCAGCTTGGAGACTGGGAACACCGGGGAGCTGTTTTTT. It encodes CASSLETGNTGELFF.

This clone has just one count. CDR3 loop: CASSQAPNTEAFF. CDR3 coding DNA: TGCGCCAGCAGCCAGGCCCCGAACACTGAAGCTTTCTTT. The J gene is TRBJ1-1, the V gene TRBV5-1; no definite D call. Deletions cut 4 bases from V and 1 base from J, with 8 bases between. Germline CDR1 and CDR2: SGHRS and YFSETQ. The CDR3 totals 13 residues. Full variable domain (remainder filled in from reference TRBV5-1 and TRBJ1-1): KAGVTQTPRYLIKTRGQQVTLSCSPISGHRSVSWYQQTPGQGLQFLFEYFSETQRNKGNFPGRFSGRQFSNSRSEMNVSTLELGDSALYLCASSQAPNTEAFFGQGTRLTVV.

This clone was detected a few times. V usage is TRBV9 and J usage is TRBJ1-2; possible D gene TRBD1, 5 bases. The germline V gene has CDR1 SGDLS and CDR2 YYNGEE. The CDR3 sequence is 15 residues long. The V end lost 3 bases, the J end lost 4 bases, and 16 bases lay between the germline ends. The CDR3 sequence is CASSEGPGDAYGYTF. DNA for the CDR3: TGTGCCAGCAGCGAGGGGCCAGGAGACGCCTATGGCTACACCTTC.

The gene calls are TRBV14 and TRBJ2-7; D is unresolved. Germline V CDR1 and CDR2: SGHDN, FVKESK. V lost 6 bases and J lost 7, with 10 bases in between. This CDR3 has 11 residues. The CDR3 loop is CASSSTLEQYF. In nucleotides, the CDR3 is TGTGCCAGCAGTTCTACTTTGGAGCAGTACTTC.

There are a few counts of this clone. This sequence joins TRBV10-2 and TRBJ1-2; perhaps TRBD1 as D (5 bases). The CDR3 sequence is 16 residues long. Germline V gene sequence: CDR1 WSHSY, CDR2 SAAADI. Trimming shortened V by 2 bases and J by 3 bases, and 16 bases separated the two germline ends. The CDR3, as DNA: TGCGCCAGCAGTGAGGAGGTTTGGGGGGAGCACTATGGCTACACCTTC. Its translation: CASSEEVWGEHYGYTF.

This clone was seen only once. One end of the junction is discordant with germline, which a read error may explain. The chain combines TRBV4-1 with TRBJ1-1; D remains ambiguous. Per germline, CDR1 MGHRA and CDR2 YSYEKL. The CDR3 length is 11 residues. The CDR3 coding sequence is TGTGCCAGCAGCCAAGGACGGGAAGCTTTCTTT. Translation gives CASSQGREAFF.

The CDR3 DNA sequence: TGTGCCAGCAGCGACGACACTTCGGTTGGAAACACCATATATTTT. It codes for CASSDDTSVGNTIYF. The gene calls are TRBV11-1 and TRBJ1-3; D not resolved. The germline V and J ends were trimmed by 5 bases and 3 bases, with 14 bases remaining between them. There are 15 residues in the CDR3. CDR1 is SGHAT and CDR2 is FQDESV in the germline V gene (reference sequence).

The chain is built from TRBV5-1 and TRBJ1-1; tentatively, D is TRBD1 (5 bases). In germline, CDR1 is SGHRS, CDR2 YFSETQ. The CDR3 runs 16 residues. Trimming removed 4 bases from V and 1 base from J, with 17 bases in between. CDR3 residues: CASSGGLRGTNTEAFF. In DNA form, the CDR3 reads TGCGCCAGCAGCGGGGGATTGCGGGGAACGAACACTGAAGCTTTCTTT. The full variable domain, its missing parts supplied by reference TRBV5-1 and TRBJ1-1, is KAGVTQTPRYLIKTRGQQVTLSCSPISGHRSVSWYQQTPGQGLQFLFEYFSETQRNKGNFPGRFSGRQFSNSRSEMNVSTLELGDSALYLCASSGGLRGTNTEAFFGQGTRLTVV.

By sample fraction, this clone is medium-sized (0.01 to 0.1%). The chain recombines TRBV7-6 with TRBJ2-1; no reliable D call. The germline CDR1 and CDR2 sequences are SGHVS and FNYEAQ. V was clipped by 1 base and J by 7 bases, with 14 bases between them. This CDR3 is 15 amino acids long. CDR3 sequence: CASSLDDRNWNEQFF. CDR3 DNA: TGTGCCAGCAGCTTAGACGATAGAAACTGGAATGAGCAGTTCTTC.

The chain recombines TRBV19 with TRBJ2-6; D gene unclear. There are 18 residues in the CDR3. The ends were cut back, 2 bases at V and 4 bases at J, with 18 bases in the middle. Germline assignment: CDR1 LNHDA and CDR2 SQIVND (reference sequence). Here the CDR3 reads CASSIPGEASSGANVLTF. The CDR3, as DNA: TGTGCCAGTAGTATACCAGGAGAAGCCTCGTCCGGGGCCAACGTCCTGACTTTC.

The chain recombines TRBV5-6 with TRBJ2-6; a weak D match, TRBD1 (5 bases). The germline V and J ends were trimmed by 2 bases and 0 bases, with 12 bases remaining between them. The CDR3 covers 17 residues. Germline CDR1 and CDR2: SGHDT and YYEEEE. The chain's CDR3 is CASSFFDRFSGANVLTF. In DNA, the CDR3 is TGTGCCAGCAGCTTCTTTGACAGATTCTCTGGGGCCAACGTCCTGACTTTC.

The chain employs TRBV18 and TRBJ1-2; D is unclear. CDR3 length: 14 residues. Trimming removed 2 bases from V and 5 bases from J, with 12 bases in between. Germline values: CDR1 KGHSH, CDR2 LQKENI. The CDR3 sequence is CASSPGLGGYGYTF. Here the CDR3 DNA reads TGTGCCAGCTCACCAGGGCTGGGTGGGTATGGCTACACCTTC.